Presented here are 28 T cell receptor beta chains from one specimen sequenced in a study of T cells after yellow fever vaccination (dated by TCRdb to 2018 to 2020). Taken with the paper, the label for treatment or condition translates to: live attenuated yellow fever vaccine strain. Library prep was done by 5' RACE. TCRdb lists the instrument as Illumina HiSeq 2500. In TCRdb, the public reads were trimmed at Q25 with fastp and aligned with MiXCR, with productive beta chains retained. Identical CDR3 proteins give one entry, which carries the most common genes and DNA. The sample table holds 150,000 to 200,000 distinct CDR3 sequences, of which 5.5% to 8% were seen once. The ten most abundant clones make up less than 3.5% of the sample. Sequenced here: CD4+ T cells sorted from PBMCs, sampled on the day of the first yellow fever vaccination. Receptor source: a man younger than 35 who received the YFV17D yellow fever vaccine.

This chain's CDR3 is CASSARDRGLNSPLHF. As DNA, the CDR3 is TGTGCCAGCAGCGCCCGGGACAGGGGTTTGAATTCACCCCTCCACTTT. The rearrangement joins TRBV7-9 to TRBJ1-6; 10 bases are a match to TRBD1. Germline lookup yields CDR1 SEHNR and CDR2 FQNEAQ (reference sequence). Losses at the gene ends were 5 bases for V and 7 bases for J; bases not matched to a gene: 8. The CDR3 covers 16 residues.

The chain couples TRBV10-3 to TRBJ2-7; 7 nucleotides line up with TRBD1. V gave up 7 bases and J gave up 5 bases; unmatched junction bases: 5. The germline V gene has CDR1 ENHRY and CDR2 SYGVKD. The CDR3 extends over 12 amino acids. The CDR3 loop reads CAITQRGHEQYF. The CDR3 DNA sequence: TGTGCCATCACCCAGAGGGGGCACGAGCAGTACTTC.

The table lists this clonotype with many counts. V is TRBV5-1 and J is TRBJ2-5, with D possibly called TRBD1 or TRBD2 (5 bases each). V lost 0 bases and J lost 8, with 11 bases in between. This CDR3 spans 13 amino acids. Germline CDR1 and CDR2: SGHRS and YFSETQ. Written as DNA, the CDR3 is TGCGCCAGCAGCTTGGCTGGACGGGGCACCCAGTACTTC. Its protein product is CASSLAGRGTQYF.

This clonotype was seen a handful of times. The V call is TRBV5-1, the J call TRBJ1-5; D not certain. In germline, CDR1 is SGHRS, CDR2 YFSETQ. Trimming left V 6 bases short and J 0 bases short, with 22 bases between. CDR3 size: 18 residues. CDR3 DNA: TGCGCCAGCAATTACACTGGCCGTCCCCGTTATAGCAATCAGCCCCAGCATTTT. Its protein product is CASNYTGRPRYSNQPQHF.

CDR3 DNA sequence: TGTGCCACCTCGGACAAAAATAGCAATCAGCCCCAGCATTTT. As protein: CATSDKNSNQPQHF. The chain is built from TRBV2 and TRBJ1-5, with D maybe TRBD1 (5 bases). The CDR3 contains 14 residues. The germline V gene encodes CDR1 SNHLY and CDR2 FYNNEI. Trimming took off 10 bases at V and 0 bases at J, with 13 bases between the two ends.

The chain joins TRBV5-5 to TRBJ2-5, with TRBD2 matching 8 bases. The V gene's germline CDR1 is SGHKS and CDR2 YYEKEE (reference sequence). V trimming: 0 bases; J trimming: 1 base; junction bases outside the gene matches: 8. This CDR3 spans 17 amino acids. For the CDR3, the DNA is TGTGCCAGCAGCTTGGCGCCCGGACTAGCCCTCCAAGAGACCCAGTACTTC. Protein: CASSLAPGLALQETQYF.

The CDR3 DNA is TGTGCCAGCAGTCCCCTCGTGGGGACGTCTGAAGCTTTCTTT. Translation gives CASSPLVGTSEAFF. The rearrangement joins TRBV27 to TRBJ1-1; D is possibly TRBD1 (5 bases). The V gene lost 5 bases and the J gene lost 6 bases, with 16 bases spanning the gap. CDR1 is MNHEY, CDR2 SMNVEV, per germline (reference sequence). CDR3 length: 14 residues.

This clonotype was counted a few times. The chain employs TRBV7-2 and TRBJ2-7; TRBD1 matches 10 bases. The germline V gene has CDR1 SGHTA and CDR2 FQGNSA. The ends lost 10 bases at V and 3 bases at J; junction bases unmatched: 6. The CDR3 length is 13 residues. CDR3 region: CATGRDRGYEQYF. In nucleotides, the CDR3 is TGTGCCACCGGACGGGACAGGGGCTACGAGCAGTACTTC.

Many counts were recorded for this clonotype. DNA of the CDR3: TGTGCCAGCAGTTTGTCAGGGGGCTCAGATACGCAGTATTTT. Its translation: CASSLSGGSDTQYF. This chain uses TRBV12-3 or TRBV12-4 with TRBJ2-3; 8 nucleotides agree with TRBD1. Trimming removed 3 bases from V and 4 bases from J; junction bases left unmatched: 3. The CDR3 spans 14 residues.

This clonotype was seen only once. One end of the junction is discordant with germline, which a read error may explain. The chain has TRBV4-3 and TRBJ2-5; TRBD2 matches at 9 bases. Germline CDR1 LGHNA, CDR2 YSLEER. The CDR3 contains 16 residues. The CDR3 reads CDSSQGPAGGWETQYF. The CDR3 nucleotides read TGCGACAGCAGCCAAGGACCAGCGGGGGGATGGGAGACCCAGTACTTC.

The table lists this clonotype with a few counts. The chain couples TRBV6-1 to TRBJ1-5; the D gene is possibly TRBD1 (5 bases). This CDR3 spans 13 amino acids. V lost 6 bases and J lost 9, with 15 bases in between. Per the germline V gene, CDR1 is MNHNS and CDR2 is SASEGT. In nucleotides, the CDR3 is TGTGCCAGCAGGCAGGGTCTGAACGGGCCCCAGCATTTT. This sequence encodes CASRQGLNGPQHF.

At least ten counts were recorded for this clonotype. The V gene is TRBV11-2, the J gene TRBJ2-1; D is uncertain. From germline, CDR1 is SGHAT and CDR2 FQNNGV. V dropped 2 bases and J dropped 1 base, with 6 bases sitting between them. The CDR3 extends over 14 amino acids. The CDR3 region is CASSLRVSYNEQFF. Here the CDR3 DNA reads TGTGCCAGCAGCTTAAGAGTTTCCTACAATGAGCAGTTCTTC.

This clonotype was observed at least ten times. The genes are TRBV5-1 and TRBJ2-5; TRBD2 matches at 7 bases. V dropped 3 bases and J dropped 3; count of bases not matched to a gene: 8. The V gene's germline CDR1 is SGHRS and CDR2 YFSETQ. The CDR3 has 15 amino acids. CDR3 residues: CASSWVSAGEETQYF. In nucleotides, the CDR3 is TGCGCCAGCAGCTGGGTTTCGGCGGGGGAAGAGACCCAGTACTTC.

Ten or more counts support this clonotype. This chain uses TRBV29-1 with TRBJ2-7; D is perhaps TRBD1 or TRBD2 (5 bases each). Trimming stripped 8 bases from V and 0 bases from J, with 14 bases between. Germline V gene lookup returns CDR1 SQVTM and CDR2 ANQGSEA. The CDR3 is 13 amino acids. CDR3 DNA sequence: TGCAGCCGAGGGGACGGACGCTCCTACGAGCAGTACGTC. It specifies CSRGDGRSYEQYV.

This clonotype was recorded many times. V is TRBV5-1 and J is TRBJ2-1, with D perhaps given as TRBD1 or TRBD2 (5 bases each). The V gene's germline CDR1 is SGHRS and CDR2 YFSETQ. V lost 5 bases to trimming and J lost 0 bases, with 15 bases between them. CDR3 length equals 16 residues. The CDR3 coding sequence is TGCGCCAGCAGTGGGGGAGCACAGAGCTCCTACAATGAGCAGTTCTTC. Translation gives CASSGGAQSSYNEQFF.

Ten or more counts support this clonotype. The chain employs TRBV20-1 and TRBJ2-3; D gene ambiguous. This CDR3 spans 15 amino acids. The V end lost 4 bases, the J end lost 6 bases, and 20 bases lay between the germline ends. Looked up from germline, CDR1 is DFQATT and CDR2 is SNEGSKA (reference sequence). CDR3 sequence reads: CSAISRPAVIDTQYF. CDR3 nucleotide sequence: TGCAGTGCTATCTCCCGGCCTGCGGTGATCGATACGCAGTATTTT.

This clonotype was picked up a small number of times. The chain combines TRBV7-3 with TRBJ2-1, with D perhaps matching TRBD1 (5 bases). Deletions cut 6 bases from V and 1 base from J, with 10 bases between. Germline lookup yields CDR1 SGHTA and CDR2 FQGTGA. The CDR3 extends over 14 amino acids. CDR3 DNA sequence: TGTGCCAGCAGGTACGACAGATCCTACAATGAGCAGTTCTTC. Residues: CASRYDRSYNEQFF.

The rearrangement joins TRBV20-1 to TRBJ2-1, with 10 bases aligning to TRBD2. Germline lookup yields CDR1 DFQATT and CDR2 SNEGSKA (reference sequence). The CDR3 has 16 residues. Losses at the gene ends were 3 bases for V and 4 bases for J; bases not matched to a gene: 9. In nucleotides, the CDR3 is TGCAGTGCTAGCCCTCCTCTAGCGGGGGCATACAATGAGCAGTTCTTC. It translates to CSASPPLAGAYNEQFF.

This clonotype has ten or more counts. V and J are TRBV5-1 and TRBJ2-2, with D possibly TRBD1 on 6 matching bases. Trimming pared 0 bases from V and 0 bases from J, leaving 9 bases between. The CDR3 consists of 16 residues. The V gene's germline CDR1 is SGHRS and CDR2 YFSETQ. Here the CDR3 DNA reads TGCGCCAGCAGCTTGGATGGACAGTCGAACACCGGGGAGCTGTTTTTT. Translated: CASSLDGQSNTGELFF.

This clonotype was counted only a few times. The chain uses TRBV7-2 and TRBJ1-5; D not certain. The CDR3 is made up of 14 amino acids. From germline, CDR1 is SGHTA and CDR2 FQGNSA. V was trimmed by 1 base and J by 5 bases, leaving 9 bases between them. The CDR3 sequence is CASSLGVIDQPQHF. Written as DNA, the CDR3 is TGTGCCAGCAGCTTAGGGGTAATCGATCAGCCCCAGCATTTT.

This clonotype has a count of ten or more. The chain joins TRBV25-1 to TRBJ1-4, with a possible D match to TRBD1 (6 bases). V was shortened by 1 base and J by 3 bases, with 9 bases between the two germline ends. The germline V gene has CDR1 MGHDK and CDR2 SYGVNS. This CDR3 has 15 residues. The CDR3 loop reads CASSESGASNEKLFF. DNA of the CDR3: TGTGCCAGCAGTGAATCAGGGGCGTCTAATGAAAAACTGTTTTTT.

In this sample, this clonotype turned up many times. The chain couples TRBV7-9 to TRBJ2-2, with unresolved D. Trimming left V 5 bases short and J 2 bases short, with 3 bases between. Per germline, CDR1 SEHNR and CDR2 FQNEAQ (reference sequence). The CDR3 runs to 12 residues. For the CDR3, the DNA is TGTGCCAGCAGCGCAAACACCGGGGAGCTGTTTTTT. Its translation is CASSANTGELFF.

A few counts support this clonotype. The chain is built from TRBV27 and TRBJ2-3, with a tentative D call TRBD1 (6 bases). This CDR3 contains 17 residues. Germline-derived CDR1 and CDR2 are MNHEY and SMNVEV (reference sequence). Trimming left V 4 bases short and J 1 base short, with 18 bases between. CDR3 region: CASSSPGQGWGTDTQYF. The CDR3 region has the DNA TGTGCCAGCAGTTCACCGGGACAAGGGTGGGGCACAGATACGCAGTATTTT.

This clonotype occurred many times. The genes are TRBV24-1 and TRBJ2-3; D may correspond to TRBD1 or TRBD2 (5 bases each). Germline CDR1 and CDR2: KGHDR and SFDVKD. The CDR3 is made up of 15 amino acids. With 3 bases removed from V and 8 bases from J, the gap between germline ends came to 17 bases. The CDR3 reads CATSDGTSPPRTQYF. CDR3 coding DNA: TGTGCCACCAGTGATGGGACGTCCCCTCCTCGTACGCAGTATTTT.

The sample holds a few counts of this clonotype. V and J are TRBV5-1 and TRBJ2-5; D is possibly TRBD1 (6 bases). Germline loops: CDR1 SGHRS, CDR2 YFSETQ. Between the trimmed V and J ends, which lost 2 bases and 2 bases, there was a span of 13 bases. The CDR3 is made up of 15 amino acids. The CDR3 here is CASSLSGTPQETQYF. CDR3 coding DNA: TGCGCCAGCAGCTTATCCGGGACACCTCAAGAGACCCAGTACTTC.

The chain employs TRBV3-1 and TRBJ2-3; D is uncertain. CDR3 size: 13 residues. Germline lookup yields CDR1 LGHDT and CDR2 YNNKEL (reference sequence). Trimming stripped 11 bases from V and 7 bases from J, with 19 bases between. The CDR3 region has the DNA TGTGCCTCCTGCCAATTCGTCGGCAATACGCAGTATTTT. This translates into CASCQFVGNTQYF.

In its sample, this clonotype was seen many times. V and J are TRBV9 and TRBJ2-7, with 13 bases lining up with TRBD2. The CDR3 runs to 14 residues. The germline gives CDR1 SGDLS, CDR2 YYNGEE. V was clipped by 7 bases and J by 1 base; unmatched bases: 2. The DNA for the CDR3 is TGTGCCAGCTCGACTAGCGGGGGGTCCTACGAGCAGTACTTC. It specifies CASSTSGGSYEQYF.

The CDR3 reads CASSYRTSGRTDTQYF. Here the CDR3 DNA reads TGTGCCAGCAGCTACAGGACTAGCGGGAGAACAGATACGCAGTATTTT. The V and J genes are TRBV5-4 and TRBJ2-3, with 13 bases lining up with TRBD2. CDR3 length: 16 residues. Losses at the gene ends were 3 bases for V and 3 bases for J; bases not matched to a gene: 4. Germline V lookup: CDR1 SGHNT, CDR2 YYREEE (reference sequence).